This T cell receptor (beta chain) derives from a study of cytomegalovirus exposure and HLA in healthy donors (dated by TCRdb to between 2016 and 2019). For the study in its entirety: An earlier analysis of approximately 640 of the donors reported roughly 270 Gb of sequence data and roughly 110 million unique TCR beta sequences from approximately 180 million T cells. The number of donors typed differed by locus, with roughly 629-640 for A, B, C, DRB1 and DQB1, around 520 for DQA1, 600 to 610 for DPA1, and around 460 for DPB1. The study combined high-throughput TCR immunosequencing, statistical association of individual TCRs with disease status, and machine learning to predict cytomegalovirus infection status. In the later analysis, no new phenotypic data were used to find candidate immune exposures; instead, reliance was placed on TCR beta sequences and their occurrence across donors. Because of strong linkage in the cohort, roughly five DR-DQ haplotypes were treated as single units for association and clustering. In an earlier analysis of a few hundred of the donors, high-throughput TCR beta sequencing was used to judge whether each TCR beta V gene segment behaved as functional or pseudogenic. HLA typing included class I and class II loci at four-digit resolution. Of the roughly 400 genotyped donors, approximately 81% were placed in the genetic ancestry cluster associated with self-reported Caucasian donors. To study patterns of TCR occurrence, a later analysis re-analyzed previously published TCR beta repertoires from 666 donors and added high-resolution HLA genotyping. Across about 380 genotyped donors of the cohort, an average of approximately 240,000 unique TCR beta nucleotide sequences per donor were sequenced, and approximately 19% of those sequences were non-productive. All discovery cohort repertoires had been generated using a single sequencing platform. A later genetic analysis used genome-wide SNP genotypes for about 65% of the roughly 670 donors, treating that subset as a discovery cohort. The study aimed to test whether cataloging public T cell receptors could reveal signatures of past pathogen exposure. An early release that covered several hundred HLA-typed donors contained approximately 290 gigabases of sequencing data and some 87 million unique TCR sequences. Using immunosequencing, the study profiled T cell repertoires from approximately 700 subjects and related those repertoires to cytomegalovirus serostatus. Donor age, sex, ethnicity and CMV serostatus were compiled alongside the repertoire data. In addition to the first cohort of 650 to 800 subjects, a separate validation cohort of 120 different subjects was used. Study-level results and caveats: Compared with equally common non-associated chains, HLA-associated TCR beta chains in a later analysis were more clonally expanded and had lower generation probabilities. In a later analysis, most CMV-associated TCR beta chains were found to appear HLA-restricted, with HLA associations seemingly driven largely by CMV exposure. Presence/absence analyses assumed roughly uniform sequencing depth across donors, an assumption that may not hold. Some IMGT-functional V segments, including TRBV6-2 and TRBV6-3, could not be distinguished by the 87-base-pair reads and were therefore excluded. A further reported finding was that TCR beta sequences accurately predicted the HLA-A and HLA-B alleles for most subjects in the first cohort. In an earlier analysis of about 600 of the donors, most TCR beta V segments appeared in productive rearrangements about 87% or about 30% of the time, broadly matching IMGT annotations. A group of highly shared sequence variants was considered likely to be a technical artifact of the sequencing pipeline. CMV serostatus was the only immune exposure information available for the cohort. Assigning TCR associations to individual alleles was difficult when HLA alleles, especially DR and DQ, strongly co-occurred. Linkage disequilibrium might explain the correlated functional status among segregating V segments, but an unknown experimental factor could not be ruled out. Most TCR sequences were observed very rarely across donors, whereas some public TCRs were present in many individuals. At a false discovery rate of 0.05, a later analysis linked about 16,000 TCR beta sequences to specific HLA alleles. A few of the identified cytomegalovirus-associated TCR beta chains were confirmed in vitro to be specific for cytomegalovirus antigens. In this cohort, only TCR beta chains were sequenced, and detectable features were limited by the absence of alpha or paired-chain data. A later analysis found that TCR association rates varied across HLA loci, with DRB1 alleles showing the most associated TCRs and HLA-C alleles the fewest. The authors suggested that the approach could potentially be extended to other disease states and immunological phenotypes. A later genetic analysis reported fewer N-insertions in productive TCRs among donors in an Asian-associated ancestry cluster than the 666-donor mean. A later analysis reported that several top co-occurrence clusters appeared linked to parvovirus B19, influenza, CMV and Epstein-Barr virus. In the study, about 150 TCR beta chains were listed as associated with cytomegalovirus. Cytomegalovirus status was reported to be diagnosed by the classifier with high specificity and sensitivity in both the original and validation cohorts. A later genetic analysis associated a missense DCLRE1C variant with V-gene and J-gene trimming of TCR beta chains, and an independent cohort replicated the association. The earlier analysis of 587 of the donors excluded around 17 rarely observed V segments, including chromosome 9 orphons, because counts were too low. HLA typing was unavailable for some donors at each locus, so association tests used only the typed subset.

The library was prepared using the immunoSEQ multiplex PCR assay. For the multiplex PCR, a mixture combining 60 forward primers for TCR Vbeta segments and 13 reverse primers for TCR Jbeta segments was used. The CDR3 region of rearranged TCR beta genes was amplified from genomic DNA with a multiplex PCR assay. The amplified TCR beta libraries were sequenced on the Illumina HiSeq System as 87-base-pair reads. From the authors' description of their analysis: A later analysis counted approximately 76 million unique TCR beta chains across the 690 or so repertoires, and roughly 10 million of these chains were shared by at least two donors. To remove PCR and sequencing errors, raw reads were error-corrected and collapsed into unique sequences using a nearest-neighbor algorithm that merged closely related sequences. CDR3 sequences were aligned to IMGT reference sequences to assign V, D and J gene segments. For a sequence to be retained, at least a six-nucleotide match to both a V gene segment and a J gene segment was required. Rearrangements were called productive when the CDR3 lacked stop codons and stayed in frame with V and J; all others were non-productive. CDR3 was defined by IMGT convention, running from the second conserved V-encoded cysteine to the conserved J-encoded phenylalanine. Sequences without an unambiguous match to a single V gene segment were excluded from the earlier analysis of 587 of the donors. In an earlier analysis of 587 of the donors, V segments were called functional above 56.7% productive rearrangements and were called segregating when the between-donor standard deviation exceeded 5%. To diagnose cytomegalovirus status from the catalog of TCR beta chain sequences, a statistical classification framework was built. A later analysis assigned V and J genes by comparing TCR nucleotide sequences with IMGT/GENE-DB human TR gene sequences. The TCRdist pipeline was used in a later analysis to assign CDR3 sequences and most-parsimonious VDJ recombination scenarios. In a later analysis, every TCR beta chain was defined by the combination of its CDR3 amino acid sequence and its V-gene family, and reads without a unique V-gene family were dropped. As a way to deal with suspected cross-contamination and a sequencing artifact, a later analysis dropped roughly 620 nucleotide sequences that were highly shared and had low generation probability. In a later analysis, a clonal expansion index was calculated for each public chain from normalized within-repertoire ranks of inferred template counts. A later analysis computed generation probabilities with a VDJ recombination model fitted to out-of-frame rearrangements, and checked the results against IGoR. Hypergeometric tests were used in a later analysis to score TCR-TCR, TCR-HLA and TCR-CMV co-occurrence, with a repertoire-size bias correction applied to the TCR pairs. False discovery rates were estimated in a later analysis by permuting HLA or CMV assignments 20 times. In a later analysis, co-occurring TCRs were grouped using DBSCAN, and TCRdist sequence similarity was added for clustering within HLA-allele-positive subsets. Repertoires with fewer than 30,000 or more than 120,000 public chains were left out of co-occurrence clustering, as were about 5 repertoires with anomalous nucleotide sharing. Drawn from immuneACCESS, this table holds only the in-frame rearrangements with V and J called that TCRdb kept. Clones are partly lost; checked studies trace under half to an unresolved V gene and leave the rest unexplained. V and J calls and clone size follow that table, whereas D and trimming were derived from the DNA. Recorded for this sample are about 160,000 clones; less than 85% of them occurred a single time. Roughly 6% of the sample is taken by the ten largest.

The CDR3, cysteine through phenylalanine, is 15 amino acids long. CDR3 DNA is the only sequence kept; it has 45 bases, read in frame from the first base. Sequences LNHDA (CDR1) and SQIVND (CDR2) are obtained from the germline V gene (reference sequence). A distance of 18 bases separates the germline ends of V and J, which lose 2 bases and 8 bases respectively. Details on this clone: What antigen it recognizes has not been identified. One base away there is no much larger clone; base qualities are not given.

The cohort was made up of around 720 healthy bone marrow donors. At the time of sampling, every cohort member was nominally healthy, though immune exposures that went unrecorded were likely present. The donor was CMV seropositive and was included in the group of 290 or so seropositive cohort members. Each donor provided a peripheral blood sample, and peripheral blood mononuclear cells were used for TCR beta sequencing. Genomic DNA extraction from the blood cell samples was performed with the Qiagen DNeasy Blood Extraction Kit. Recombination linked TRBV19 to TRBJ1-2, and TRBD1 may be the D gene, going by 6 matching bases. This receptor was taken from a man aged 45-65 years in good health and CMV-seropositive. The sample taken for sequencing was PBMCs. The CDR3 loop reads CASSISGTTTRGYTF. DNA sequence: TGTGCCAGTAGTATATCCGGGACAACCACCAGAGGCTACACCTTC.